The sequence of this T cell receptor (beta chain) was determined in a study of CD4 T cells in relation to SARS-CoV-2 and coronaviruses. Study overall: ViraFEST: approximately eleven-day antigen culture of PBMCs, then TCR beta CDR3 sequencing.

Whole-study results and caveats: Pre-pandemic and post-infection samples never came from the same donor.

Details on this clone: Its cognate antigen is unknown.

The protocol was immunoSEQ multiplex PCR, while the TCRdb copy is restricted to in-frame clones and leaves out a portion. The sample carries about 20,000 clones, roughly 77% recorded once. The germline V gene encodes CDR1 LGHDT and CDR2 YNNKEL (reference sequence). The CDR3 runs to 17 residues. V shed 4 bases and J 1 base; nucleotides not matched to a gene: 2. Unexposed donor CD4+ T cells date from about 2011-2018, before the COVID-19 pandemic. Isolation of CD4+ T cells took place after around eleven days in culture. Cells permitting, SARS-CoV-2 S/N and four cold-coronavirus spikes were tested on unexposed-donor CD4+ T cells.

Sequencing input: CD4+ T cells from PBMCs, cultured in vitro. The chain recombines TRBV3-1 (or the pseudogene TRBV3-2) with TRBJ2-3, with 16 bases that match TRBD2. The TCR was taken from a human donor in good health. The CDR3 DNA reads TGTGCCAGCAGCCTCGGGACTAGCGGGAGGGGCACAGATACGCAGTATTTT. It is translated as CASSLGTSGRGTDTQYF.